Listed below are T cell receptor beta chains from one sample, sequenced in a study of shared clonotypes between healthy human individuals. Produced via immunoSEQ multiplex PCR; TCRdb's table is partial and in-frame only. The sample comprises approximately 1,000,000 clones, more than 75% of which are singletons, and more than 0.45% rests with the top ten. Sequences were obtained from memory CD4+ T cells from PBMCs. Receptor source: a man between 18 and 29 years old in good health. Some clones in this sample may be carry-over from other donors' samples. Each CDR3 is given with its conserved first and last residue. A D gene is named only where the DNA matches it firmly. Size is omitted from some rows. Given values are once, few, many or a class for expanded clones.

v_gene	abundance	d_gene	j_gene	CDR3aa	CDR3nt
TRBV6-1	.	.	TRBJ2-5	CASGGLTWGDQYF	TGTGCCAGCGGGGGTCTTACCTGGGGGGACCAGTACTTC
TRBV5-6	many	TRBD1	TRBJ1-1	CASTQTGGWGTEAFF	TGTGCCAGCACCCAGACAGGGGGCTGGGGCACTGAAGCTTTCTTT
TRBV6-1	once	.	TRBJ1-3	CASRIQEGTGNTIYF	TGTGCCAGCAGAATTCAAGAGGGGACTGGAAACACCATATATTTT
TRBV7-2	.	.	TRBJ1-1	CASSLVSTGAMNTEAFF	TGTGCCAGCAGCTTAGTATCTACAGGCGCTATGAACACTGAAGCTTTCTTT
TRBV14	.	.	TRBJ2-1	CASSPQYGNEQFF	TGTGCCAGCAGCCCGCAGTACGGGAATGAGCAGTTCTTC
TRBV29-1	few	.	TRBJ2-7	CSVEDGTYEQYF	TGCAGCGTTGAAGACGGAACCTACGAGCAGTACTTC
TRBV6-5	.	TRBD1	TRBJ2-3	CASSFGTQGRDTQYF	TGTGCCAGCAGTTTTGGGACACAGGGGAGAGATACGCAGTATTTT
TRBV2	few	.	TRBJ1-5	CASGLDWNQPQHF	TGTGCCAGTGGATTGGATTGGAATCAGCCCCAGCATTTT
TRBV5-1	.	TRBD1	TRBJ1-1	CASSYFGRTGEFMNTEAFF	TGCGCCAGCAGCTACTTCGGCAGGACAGGGGAATTTATGAACACTGAAGCTTTCTTT
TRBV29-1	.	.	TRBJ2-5	CSVEQIIQETQYF	TGCAGCGTTGAGCAGATTATCCAAGAGACCCAGTACTTC
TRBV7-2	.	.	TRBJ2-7	CASSTGRAYEQYF	TGTGCCAGCAGCACAGGACGGGCCTACGAGCAGTACTTC
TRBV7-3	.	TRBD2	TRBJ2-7	CASSPRLAGTSEQYF	TGTGCCAGCAGCCCGAGACTAGCAGGTACAAGCGAGCAGTACTTC
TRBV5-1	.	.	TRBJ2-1	CASSQLGSNEQFF	TGCGCCAGCAGCCAACTAGGATCCAATGAGCAGTTCTTC
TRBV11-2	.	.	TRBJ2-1	CASSLSHLNEQFF	TGTGCCAGCAGCTTATCCCATCTTAATGAGCAGTTCTTC
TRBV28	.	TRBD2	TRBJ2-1	CASSLLGGRIVNEQFF	TGTGCCAGCAGTTTATTGGGCGGGAGAATCGTCAATGAGCAGTTCTTC
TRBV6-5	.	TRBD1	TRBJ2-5	CASSSRTGTGETQYF	TGTGCCAGCAGTTCACGGACAGGGACAGGGGAGACCCAGTACTTC
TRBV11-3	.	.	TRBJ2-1	CASSLEHRTNEQFF	TGTGCCAGCAGCTTAGAGCACAGGACCAATGAGCAGTTCTTC
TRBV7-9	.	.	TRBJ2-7	CASSFSARRPYEQYF	TGTGCCAGCAGCTTTAGCGCTCGCCGCCCCTACGAGCAGTACTTC
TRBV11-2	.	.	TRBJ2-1	CASSLAMGPSLYNEQFF	TGTGCCAGCAGCTTAGCGATGGGCCCCTCCCTATACAATGAGCAGTTCTTC
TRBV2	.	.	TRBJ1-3	CASSDRIAGNTIYF	TGTGCCAGCAGTGATCGGATAGCTGGAAACACCATATATTTT
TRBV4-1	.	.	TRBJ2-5	CASSPGSRGGRETQYF	TGCGCCAGCAGCCCTGGATCCCGGGGTGGGAGGGAGACCCAGTACTTC
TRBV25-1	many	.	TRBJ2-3	CASNRGTDTQYF	TGTGCCAGCAACAGGGGCACAGATACGCAGTATTTT
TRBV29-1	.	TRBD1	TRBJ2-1	CSVGFRTGVSYNEQFF	TGCAGCGTTGGTTTTAGGACAGGGGTTTCCTACAATGAGCAGTTCTTC
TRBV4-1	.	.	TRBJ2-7	CASSHPQSEQYF	TGCGCCAGCAGCCACCCGCAGAGCGAGCAGTACTTC
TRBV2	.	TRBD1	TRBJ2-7	CASSVVVPTAGGEQYF	TGTGCCAGCAGTGTCGTAGTGCCTACCGCAGGGGGCGAGCAGTACTTC
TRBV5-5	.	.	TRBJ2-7	CASSLDGAGSYEQYF	TGTGCCAGCAGCTTGGATGGGGCAGGCTCCTACGAGCAGTACTTC
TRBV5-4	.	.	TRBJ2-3	CASSLEVPDTQYF	TGTGCCAGCAGCTTGGAGGTCCCAGATACGCAGTATTTT
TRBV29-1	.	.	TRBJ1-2	CSVGGHTYGYTF	TGCAGCGTGGGAGGGCATACCTATGGCTACACCTTC
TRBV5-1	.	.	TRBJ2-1	CASSFSSGWSNEQFF	TGCGCCAGCAGCTTTTCCAGCGGGTGGTCCAATGAGCAGTTCTTC
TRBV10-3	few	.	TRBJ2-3	CAISEGSSRDTQYF	TGTGCCATCAGTGAGGGCAGCTCGCGGGATACGCAGTATTTT
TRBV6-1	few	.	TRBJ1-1	CASSEESGTGKEDTEAFF	TGTGCCAGCAGTGAAGAGTCAGGTACAGGGAAAGAGGACACTGAAGCTTTCTTT
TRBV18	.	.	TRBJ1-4	CASSPGAESEKLFF	TGTGCCAGCTCACCGGGGGCGGAGTCGGAAAAACTGTTTTTT
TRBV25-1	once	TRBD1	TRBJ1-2	CASSKRLGQGLGGYTF	TGTGCCAGCAGTAAACGTCTCGGACAGGGGTTGGGTGGCTACACCTTC
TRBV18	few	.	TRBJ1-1	CASSPNRVGTEAFF	TGTGCCAGCTCACCTAATAGGGTGGGCACTGAAGCTTTCTTT
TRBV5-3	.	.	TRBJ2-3	CASSITAEDTQYF	TGTGCCAGCAGCATCACGGCGGAAGATACGCAGTATTTT
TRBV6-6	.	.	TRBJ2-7	CASSLQTFYEQYF	TGTGCCAGCAGTCTCCAGACATTCTACGAGCAGTACTTC